The next 5 T cell receptor beta chains were all read from a single sample in a study of CD8 T cells in Susac syndrome. The RNA, about 0.5 to 1 ug, was put through reverse transcription using random hexamers. Via MiXCR, TCRdb re-called the immunoSEQ multiplex PCR reads, giving one row per CDR3 protein. Among 150,000 to 200,000 distinct CDR3 sequences listed, roughly 94% were seen once. Sequences were obtained from CD8+ T cells from PBMCs. These TCRs come from a human donor with Susac syndrome.

The rearrangement links TRBV3-1 to TRBJ1-5; TRBD1 matches at 8 bases. The length of the CDR3 is 16 residues. Germline-derived CDR1 and CDR2 are LGHDT and YNNKEL (reference sequence). The trim removed 4 bases at V and 3 bases at J, leaving 8 bases unmatched. The CDR3 protein is CASSPGQGGDNQPQHF. The CDR3 DNA reads as TGTGCCAGCAGCCCCGGACAGGGAGGAGACAATCAGCCCCAGCATTTT.

The chain combines TRBV28 with TRBJ2-2; 10 bases line up with TRBD1. The CDR3 totals 15 residues. Per germline, CDR1 MDHEN and CDR2 SYDVKM. V lost 3 bases and J lost 6; bases outside the gene matches: 4. DNA of the CDR3: TGTGCCAGCAGTTTGACGGGACAGGGGTCCGGGGAGCTGTTTTTT. It codes for CASSLTGQGSGELFF.

The V gene is TRBV7-9, the J gene TRBJ1-5; D gene ambiguous. CDR3 length: 15 residues. With 4 bases removed from V and 0 bases from J, the gap between germline ends came to 10 bases. Germline CDR1 is SEHNR and CDR2 is FQNEAQ (reference sequence). The CDR3 region has the DNA TGTGCCAGCAGCTCAGACGGAGATAGCAATCAGCCCCAGCATTTT. As protein: CASSSDGDSNQPQHF. The full variable domain, its missing parts supplied by reference TRBV7-9 and TRBJ1-5, is DTGVSQNPRHKITKRGQNVTFRCDPISEHNRLYWYRQTLGQGPEFLTYFQNEAQLEKSRLLSDRFSAERPKGSFSTLEIQRTEQGDSAMYLCASSSDGDSNQPQHFGDGTRLSIL.

The chain's CDR3 is CASSQEWGSMETQYF. The CDR3 DNA is TGCGCCAGCAGCCAAGAGTGGGGGAGTATGGAGACCCAGTACTTC. This sequence joins TRBV4-1 and TRBJ2-5; D may match TRBD1 or TRBD2 (5 bases each). V shed 0 bases and J shed 5 bases, with 13 bases lying between them. CDR1 and CDR2 from the germline V gene are MGHRA and YSYEKL. The CDR3 covers 15 residues.

The V gene is TRBV29-1, the J gene TRBJ2-1; tentatively, D is TRBD1 (6 bases). The CDR3 runs to 13 residues. Trimming took off 2 bases at V and 6 bases at J, with 11 bases between the two ends. Germline CDR1 and CDR2: SQVTM and ANQGSEA. CDR3 loop: CSVERWTVNEQFF. CDR3 nucleotides: TGCAGCGTTGAAAGGTGGACAGTCAATGAGCAGTTCTTC.